These 23 T cell receptor beta chains were sequenced from one sample in a study of blood T cell repertoires in COVID-19. Profiled with immunoSEQ multiplex PCR; TCRdb holds only in-frame clones, not every one. The table shows 99,000 or so clones, with around 80% occurring only once. The sample comprised peripheral blood. Receptor source: a woman over 75 with acute or convalescent COVID-19.

In this sample, this clone turned up once. The chain employs TRBV7-9 and TRBJ2-2; D gene uncertain. This CDR3 region has 14 residues. Per the germline V gene, CDR1 is SEHNR and CDR2 is FQNEAQ (reference sequence). V lost 5 bases and J lost 6, with 13 bases in between. CDR3 in amino acids: CASSPRWFAGELFF. CDR3 bases: TGTGCCAGCAGCCCACGGTGGTTTGCCGGGGAGCTGTTTTTT. Looking up the rest from reference TRBV7-9 and TRBJ2-2 gives the full variable domain: DTGVSQNPRHKITKRGQNVTFRCDPISEHNRLYWYRQTLGQGPEFLTYFQNEAQLEKSRLLSDRFSAERPKGSFSTLEIQRTEQGDSAMYLCASSPRWFAGELFFGEGSRLTVL.

The chain carries TRBV7-2 and TRBJ1-2; D is ambiguous. The CDR3 loop spans 14 amino acids. V was cut by 3 bases and J by 7 bases, with 15 bases left in between. From germline, CDR1 is SGHTA and CDR2 FQGNSA. CDR3 sequence reads: CASSFIVGSSGYTF. CDR3 nucleotides: TGTGCCAGCAGCTTCATCGTCGGGTCGTCTGGCTACACCTTC.

The rearrangement links TRBV19 to TRBJ1-5; 9 bases match TRBD1. Germline CDR1 and CDR2: LNHDA and SQIVND (reference sequence). This CDR3 has 16 residues. J was trimmed by 6 bases and V by 2 bases; bases with no gene match: 8. The CDR3 nucleotides read TGTGCCAGTAGTATACTTGGGACAGGGAAGGGTCAGCCCCAGCATTTT. The encoded protein is CASSILGTGKGQPQHF.

The chain carries TRBV11-3 and TRBJ2-7; 13 positions agree with TRBD2. The trim removed 4 bases at V and 6 bases at J, leaving 6 bases unmatched. This CDR3 has 15 residues. The germline CDR1 and CDR2 sequences are SGHNT and YENEEA. Here the CDR3 reads CASSSRTSGRAEQYV. DNA of the CDR3: TGTGCCAGCAGCTCCCGGACTAGCGGGAGAGCCGAGCAGTACGTC.

The chain carries TRBV16 and TRBJ2-3; 16 bases fit TRBD2. V dropped 8 bases and J dropped 6; count of bases not matched to a gene: 5. The CDR3 covers 15 residues. Germline V CDR1 and CDR2: KGHSY, FQNENV. The DNA for the CDR3 is TGTGCCAGCGGGACTAGCGGGAGGGCCGCGGATACGCAGTATTTT. Encoded protein: CASGTSGRAADTQYF. The complete variable domain, with remaining parts taken from reference TRBV16 and TRBJ2-3, reads GEEVAQTPKHLVRGEGQKAKLYCAPIKGHSYVFWYQQVLKNEFKFLISFQNENVFDETGMPKERFSAKCLPNSPCSLEIQATKLEDSAVYFCASGTSGRAADTQYFGPGTRLTVL.

This rearrangement joins TRBV28 to TRBJ2-1, with 7 bases that match TRBD2. Germline V gives CDR1 MDHEN, CDR2 SYDVKM. The CDR3 consists of 13 residues. With V trimmed by 3 bases and J by 9 bases, 5 bases remained unmatched. This CDR3 is CASSFGGGTEQFF. In DNA form, the CDR3 reads TGTGCCAGCAGTTTTGGGGGGGGGACTGAGCAGTTCTTC. The whole variable domain, remainder taken from reference TRBV28 and TRBJ2-1, is DVKVTQSSRYLVKRTGEKVFLECVQDMDHENMFWYRQDPGLGLRLIYFSYDVKMKEKGDIPEGYSVSREKKERFSLILESASTNQTSMYLCASSFGGGTEQFFGPGTRLTVL.

The chain combines TRBV11-2 with TRBJ2-2; D is unresolved. Trimming removed 2 bases from V and 4 bases from J, with 11 bases in between. Germline V gene lookup returns CDR1 SGHAT and CDR2 FQNNGV. CDR3 length: 15 residues. CDR3 residues: CASSLMSYPTGELFF. The CDR3 nucleotides read TGTGCCAGCAGCTTAATGTCCTATCCCACCGGGGAGCTGTTTTTT.

A few counts support this clone. This chain connects TRBV14 to TRBJ2-7, with 8 bases that match TRBD2. V gave up 4 bases and J gave up 5 bases; unmatched junction bases: 10. Germline CDR1 reads SGHDN; CDR2 reads FVKESK. The CDR3 runs 15 residues. The DNA of the CDR3 is TGTGCCAGCAGCCCAGCTCGGGGGGGGGTCGACGAGCAGTACTTC. Protein product: CASSPARGGVDEQYF.

The rearrangement joins TRBV14 to TRBJ2-3, with D possibly TRBD2 on 6 matching bases. With 3 bases removed from V and 6 bases from J, the gap between germline ends came to 10 bases. This CDR3 is 13 amino acids long. Germline CDR1 and CDR2: SGHDN and FVKESK. The CDR3 here is CASSQDYRDTQYF. The DNA of the CDR3 is TGTGCCAGCAGCCAGGACTATAGGGATACGCAGTATTTT.

The chain joins TRBV5-1 to TRBJ2-7; TRBD2 aligns across 7 bases. The CDR3 runs 15 residues. The germline V gene encodes CDR1 SGHRS and CDR2 YFSETQ. V dropped 1 base and J dropped 5; count of bases not matched to a gene: 9. In DNA form, the CDR3 reads TGCGCCAGCAGCTTGAGCGCGGGAGCAATGCACGAGCAGTACGTC. This sequence encodes CASSLSAGAMHEQYV.

This clone was seen a single time. J is TRBJ2-6 and V is TRBV28, with D unclear. Germline V lookup: CDR1 MDHEN, CDR2 SYDVKM. Trimming shortened V by 7 bases and J by 2 bases, and 6 bases separated the two germline ends. The CDR3 covers 13 residues. CDR3 sequence: CASISTGANVLTF. In nucleotides, the CDR3 is TGTGCCAGCATCAGTACTGGGGCCAACGTCCTGACTTTC.

The chain couples TRBV19 to TRBJ1-1, with a weak D call TRBD1 (6 bases). This CDR3 contains 16 residues. V was pared by 6 bases and J by 0 bases, with 17 bases between. The germline CDR1 and CDR2 sequences are LNHDA and SQIVND (reference sequence). DNA for the CDR3: TGTGCCAGTAGCCCTTCCTGGACAGTTATGAACACTGAAGCTTTCTTT. This gives the protein CASSPSWTVMNTEAFF. Based on the CDR3 plus reference TRBV19 and TRBJ1-1, the full variable domain is DGGITQSPKYLFRKEGQNVTLSCEQNLNHDAMYWYRQDPGQGLRLIYYSQIVNDFQKGDIAEGYSVSREKKESFPLTVTSAQKNPTAFYLCASSPSWTVMNTEAFFGQGTRLTVV.

The rearrangement uses TRBV27 and TRBJ1-4; 7 bases match TRBD1. The CDR3 loop spans 14 amino acids. J gave up 8 bases and V 3 bases, and 6 bases lay outside the gene matches. Per germline, CDR1 MNHEY and CDR2 SMNVEV (reference sequence). The CDR3 region has the DNA TGTGCCAGCAGTTTTCGACAGGGAAGAGAAAAACTGTTTTTT. It codes for CASSFRQGREKLFF.

The chain joins TRBV28 to TRBJ1-4; 10 nucleotides align to TRBD1. The J segment lost 3 bases and the V segment lost 6 bases, leaving 7 bases of the junction unmatched. CDR1 is MDHEN, CDR2 SYDVKM, per germline. This CDR3 is built from 16 residues. Written as DNA, the CDR3 is TGTGCCAGCAGCGCGACAGGGGGCAGAGCTAATGAAAAACTGTTTTTT. Its translation is CASSATGGRANEKLFF.

This chain uses TRBV19 with TRBJ2-1; tentative D call: TRBD1 (6 bases). The germline V and J ends were trimmed by 3 bases and 2 bases, with 8 bases remaining between them. From germline, CDR1 is LNHDA and CDR2 SQIVND (reference sequence). This CDR3 has 14 residues. The CDR3 loop is CASSIRDTYNEQFF. The CDR3 coding sequence is TGTGCCAGTAGTATCAGGGACACCTACAATGAGCAGTTCTTC.

This rearrangement joins TRBV19 to TRBJ1-5; possible D gene TRBD1, 6 bases. The germline V gene encodes CDR1 LNHDA and CDR2 SQIVND (reference sequence). Trimming removed 6 bases at V and 3 bases at J, with 12 bases between. The CDR3 has 14 amino acids. The CDR3 bases are TGTGCCAGTAGACCCACAGGGACCAATCAGCCCCAGCATTTT. Protein: CASRPTGTNQPQHF.

The chain is built from TRBV4-3 and TRBJ1-2, with D perhaps TRBD1 (6 bases). CDR3 length: 14 amino acids. Germline loops: CDR1 LGHNA, CDR2 YSLEER. V shed 0 bases and J shed 4 bases, with 9 bases lying between them. The CDR3 DNA reads as TGCGCCAGCAGCCAAGATCTACAGGGCTATGGCTACACCTTC. Translated, it gives CASSQDLQGYGYTF.

This chain uses TRBV19 with TRBJ1-4, with a tentative D call TRBD1 (6 bases). V lost 3 bases, J lost 0 bases, and 14 bases lay in between. The germline CDR1 and CDR2 sequences are LNHDA and SQIVND (reference sequence). This CDR3 has 17 residues. The CDR3 region has the DNA TGTGCCAGTAGTATGGTAGGACAGACTGCAACTAATGAAAAACTGTTTTTT. Its protein product is CASSMVGQTATNEKLFF.

The V gene is TRBV4-1, the J gene TRBJ2-1; 7 bases are a match to TRBD2. Germline V lookup: CDR1 MGHRA, CDR2 YSYEKL. Trimming cost V 1 base and J 6 bases; bases outside gene matches: 6. CDR3 size: 15 residues. The CDR3 bases are TGCGCCAGCAGCCAAGCCAATAGCGGGTTCAATGAGCAGTTCTTC. This encodes CASSQANSGFNEQFF.

The chain joins TRBV5-1 to TRBJ2-1, with a weak D call TRBD1 (6 bases). The V end lost 0 bases, the J end lost 10 bases, and 14 bases lay between the germline ends. Germline lookup yields CDR1 SGHRS and CDR2 YFSETQ. This CDR3 region has 14 residues. The CDR3 loop is CASSLAGLGTEQFF. In DNA, the CDR3 is TGCGCCAGCAGCTTGGCCGGACTTGGGACAGAGCAGTTCTTC. Filled out from reference TRBV5-1 and TRBJ2-1, the complete variable domain reads KAGVTQTPRYLIKTRGQQVTLSCSPISGHRSVSWYQQTPGQGLQFLFEYFSETQRNKGNFPGRFSGRQFSNSRSEMNVSTLELGDSALYLCASSLAGLGTEQFFGPGTRLTVL.

V gene TRBV5-4 combines with J gene TRBJ2-2; tentative D call: TRBD1 (5 bases). This CDR3 is built from 14 residues. With 4 bases removed from V and 1 base from J, the gap between germline ends came to 8 bases. Germline V gives CDR1 SGHNT, CDR2 YYREEE (reference sequence). This CDR3 is CASSPQGNTGELFF. The CDR3 DNA reads as TGTGCCAGCAGCCCGCAGGGGAACACCGGGGAGCTGTTTTTT.

The chain uses TRBV9 and TRBJ1-2; D unresolved. The germline V gene encodes CDR1 SGDLS and CDR2 YYNGEE. Trimming took 0 bases from V and 6 from J, leaving 12 bases between them. The CDR3 runs to 14 residues. The CDR3, as DNA: TGTGCCAGCAGCGTAGGGGCTTCGACGGATGGCTACACCTTC. Residues: CASSVGASTDGYTF.

Points on this clone: One end of the junction is discordant with germline, which a read error may explain. This chain uses TRBV6-2 or TRBV6-3 with TRBJ2-5, with a possible D match to TRBD2 (6 bases). Germline CDR1 and CDR2: MNHEY and SVGEGT. CDR3 size: 14 residues. The CDR3 region has the DNA TGTGCCAGCAGCCCCAGGACTATTATTAGGGGTTGCGACTTC. Translating gives CASSPRTIIRGCDF.